These 25 T cell receptor beta chains originate from one sample sequenced in a study of high-grade serous ovarian cancer treatment subgroups. Tumor samples were taken before definitive surgery or chemotherapy. Sequencing was performed with immunoSEQ multiplex PCR; in TCRdb, only in-frame clones are kept and a portion is missing. The sample records 18,000 or so clones, approximately 77% being singletons. Sequencing was done on a sample of tumor tissue. These receptors were collected from a human donor with high-grade serous ovarian cancer.

The J gene is TRBJ2-1, the V gene TRBV5-1; D gene ambiguous. The V end lost 5 bases, the J end lost 3 bases, and 6 bases lay between the germline ends. The CDR3 length is 12 residues. Germline lookup yields CDR1 SGHRS and CDR2 YFSETQ. The chain's CDR3 is CASSWGYNEQFF. CDR3 in DNA: TGCGCCAGCAGTTGGGGCTACAATGAGCAGTTCTTC.

V is TRBV2 and J is TRBJ2-5; D unresolved. CDR1 and CDR2 from the germline V gene are SNHLY and FYNNEI. The CDR3 has 12 amino acids. V gave up 4 bases and J gave up 4 bases, with 7 bases separating them. This CDR3 is CASSAVGETQYF. CDR3 nucleotides: TGTGCCAGCAGTGCCGTCGGAGAGACCCAGTACTTC.

The chain joins TRBV11-3 to TRBJ2-1; 11 bases fit TRBD2. Trimming at V came to 5 bases and at J to 1 base, leaving 7 bases not matched to a gene. CDR3 length equals 17 residues. Germline lookup yields CDR1 SGHNT and CDR2 YENEEA. DNA of the CDR3: TGTGCCAGCAGCCCCGGGACTAGCGGTCCTTCCTACAATGAGCAGTTCTTC. Protein product: CASSPGTSGPSYNEQFF.

Only a few counts were recorded for this clone. J is TRBJ1-1 and V is TRBV7-3, with 7 nucleotides matching TRBD1. The junction had 11 bases not matched to a gene; V was cut back by 5 bases and J by 5 bases. Per germline, CDR1 SGHTA and CDR2 FQGTGA. CDR3 size: 15 residues. The CDR3: CASSPGQVGDTEAFF. CDR3 sequence (DNA): TGTGCCAGCAGCCCAGGACAGGTCGGCGATACTGAAGCTTTCTTT.

The chain joins TRBV19 to TRBJ2-7; 7 bases are shared with TRBD2. V lost 3 bases, J lost 0 bases, and 5 bases stayed unmatched. This CDR3 is built from 15 residues. Germline assignment: CDR1 LNHDA and CDR2 SQIVND (reference sequence). CDR3 region: CASSILGGSSYEQYF. The CDR3 DNA is TGTGCCAGTAGTATCCTAGGCGGGAGCTCCTACGAGCAGTACTTC.

This clone has more than one count but fewer than ten. J is TRBJ2-3 and V is TRBV9, with D perhaps matching TRBD1 or TRBD2 (5 bases each). This CDR3 contains 15 residues. V was cut by 2 bases and J by 4 bases, with 14 bases left in between. Germline V lookup: CDR1 SGDLS, CDR2 YYNGEE. The DNA for the CDR3 is TGTGCCAGCAGCGTGGGGGTTACCGACTCAGATACGCAGTATTTT. This encodes CASSVGVTDSDTQYF.

CDR3 bases: TGTGCCAGCAGCTCGTCCGGGACAGCGTACAATGAGCAGTTCTTC. Amino acid sequence: CASSSSGTAYNEQFF. The chain joins TRBV7-9 to TRBJ2-1; TRBD1 agrees at 7 bases. The CDR3 is made up of 15 amino acids. J gave up 4 bases and V 4 bases, and 7 bases lay outside the gene matches. Germline CDR1 SEHNR, CDR2 FQNEAQ (reference sequence).

J is TRBJ1-1 and V is TRBV11-2; unclear D gene. Germline V gene data show CDR1 as SGHAT and CDR2 as FQNNGV. The ends were cut back, 5 bases at V and 1 base at J, with 8 bases in the middle. This CDR3 has 13 residues. CDR3 nucleotides: TGTGCCAGCAGCCCCGATCCGAACACTGAAGCTTTCTTT. Amino acids: CASSPDPNTEAFF. Drawing the rest from reference TRBV11-2 and TRBJ1-1, the complete variable domain is EAGVAQSPRYKIIEKRQSVAFWCNPISGHATLYWYQQILGQGPKLLIQFQNNGVVDDSQLPKDRFSAERLKGVDSTLKIQPAKLEDSAVYLCASSPDPNTEAFFGQGTRLTVV.

A single count supports this clone. The rearrangement links TRBV30 to TRBJ1-2; the D gene is possibly TRBD1 (5 bases). The CDR3 is 13 amino acids. Trimming stripped 0 bases from V and 7 bases from J, with 12 bases between. Germline CDR1 reads GTSNPN; CDR2 reads SVGIG (reference sequence). CDR3 coding DNA: TGTGCCTGGAGTGTTGAGGGGCGCGGTGGCTACACCTTC. It translates to CAWSVEGRGGYTF.

J is TRBJ2-1 and V is TRBV9; 9 nucleotides match TRBD1. The germline CDR1 and CDR2 sequences are SGDLS and YYNGEE. J gave up 4 bases and V 5 bases, and 7 bases lay outside the gene matches. The CDR3 length is 15 residues. The CDR3 region is CASSYEDRGYNEQFF. The CDR3 DNA is TGTGCCAGCAGTTATGAGGACAGGGGTTACAATGAGCAGTTCTTC.

The chain links TRBV2 to TRBJ2-2; 7 bases line up with TRBD2. Unmatched junction bases numbered 7, after V lost 4 bases and J lost 5 bases. The CDR3 spans 15 residues. Germline V lookup: CDR1 SNHLY, CDR2 FYNNEI. CDR3 amino acids: CASSVGRTGTGELFF. The CDR3 DNA sequence: TGTGCCAGCAGTGTCGGGAGGACGGGAACCGGGGAGCTGTTTTTT.

This clone has more than one count but fewer than ten. The V call is TRBV21-1, the J call TRBJ1-2. TRBV21-1 is classified as a pseudogene. The CDR3 runs to 14 residues. The CDR3 protein is CASSNPTKNYGYTF. CDR3 coding DNA: TGTGCCAGCAGCAATCCTACAAAGAACTATGGCTACACCTTC.

The CDR3 DNA reads as TGCGCCAGCAGCTTGGGAGTGACTAGTATTATCACCGGGGAGCTGTTTTTT. Protein: CASSLGVTSIITGELFF. The rearrangement links TRBV5-1 to TRBJ2-2; D is perhaps TRBD2 (6 bases). Trimming pared 0 bases from V and 4 bases from J, leaving 16 bases between. The germline V gene has CDR1 SGHRS and CDR2 YFSETQ. This CDR3 is built from 17 residues.

This sequence joins TRBV18 and TRBJ1-1; D not resolved. CDR1 is KGHSH and CDR2 is LQKENI in the germline V gene. The CDR3 is 13 amino acids. V lost 4 bases, J lost 1 base, and 7 bases lay in between. CDR3 region: CASSLDTNTEAFF. In DNA, the CDR3 is TGTGCCAGCTCACTAGACACGAACACTGAAGCTTTCTTT. Drawing the rest from reference TRBV18 and TRBJ1-1, the complete variable domain is NAGVMQNPRHLVRRRGQEARLRCSPMKGHSHVYWYRQLPEEGLKFMVYLQKENIIDESGMPKERFSAEFPKEGPSILRIQQVVRGDSAAYFCASSLDTNTEAFFGQGTRLTVV.

The chain links TRBV5-1 to TRBJ2-7, with D perhaps TRBD1 or TRBD2 (5 bases each). This CDR3 is built from 13 residues. Germline V gives CDR1 SGHRS, CDR2 YFSETQ. The germline V and J ends were trimmed by 4 bases and 4 bases, with 12 bases remaining between them. CDR3 region: CASSTGLGYEQYF. The DNA for the CDR3 is TGCGCCAGCAGCACGGGGCTGGGTTACGAGCAGTACTTC.

The chain links TRBV4-3 to TRBJ2-3; 7 bases agree with TRBD2. Trimming took 0 bases from V and 7 from J; bases not matched to a gene: 19. The V gene's germline CDR1 is LGHNA and CDR2 YSLEER. The CDR3 runs 19 residues. In DNA, the CDR3 is TGCGCCAGCAGCCAAGAAGGGCCCCGGGGAGGCGGGAGAAGTCATACGCAGTATTTT. Amino acids: CASSQEGPRGGGRSHTQYF.

This CDR3 is CASSLVAGSTDTQYF. The CDR3 bases are TGTGCCAGCAGCTTAGTGGCGGGAAGCACAGATACGCAGTATTTT. The chain couples TRBV11-2 to TRBJ2-3, with TRBD2 as a possible D gene (6 bases). CDR3 size: 15 residues. The germline V gene encodes CDR1 SGHAT and CDR2 FQNNGV. V shed 1 base and J shed 0 bases, with 8 bases lying between them.

This clone is medium-sized. This chain connects TRBV19 to TRBJ2-4, with no clear D. Germline V gene data show CDR1 as LNHDA and CDR2 as SQIVND (reference sequence). V lost 5 bases and J lost 0, with 11 bases in between. The CDR3 is 15 residues long. CDR3 sequence reads: CASSPLEAAKNIQYF. For the CDR3, the DNA is TGTGCCAGTAGTCCTCTAGAAGCAGCCAAAAACATTCAGTACTTC.

This chain connects TRBV5-4 to TRBJ1-1; 8 bases are a match to TRBD1. The CDR3 is 14 amino acids. V shed 0 bases, J shed 10 bases, and the junction held 8 bases outside the gene matches. CDR1 is SGHNT, CDR2 YYREEE, per germline (reference sequence). CDR3 sequence (DNA): TGTGCCAGCAGCTTGGCCGGGACAGGAAGAGTAGCTTTCTTT. The encoded protein is CASSLAGTGRVAFF.

The rearrangement joins TRBV9 to TRBJ2-2; D is undetermined. Germline CDR1 reads SGDLS; CDR2 reads YYNGEE. Trimming stripped 4 bases from V and 4 bases from J, with 14 bases between. The CDR3 is 15 amino acids. Here the CDR3 reads CASSLRALGTGELFF. The CDR3, as DNA: TGTGCCAGCAGCCTCCGAGCATTGGGCACCGGGGAGCTGTTTTTT.

The chain links TRBV5-6 to TRBJ1-5; D not resolved. V was clipped by 1 base and J by 5 bases, with 16 bases between them. CDR3 length: 16 residues. Per germline, CDR1 SGHDT and CDR2 YYEEEE. CDR3 loop: CASSLWARAGDQPQHF. The CDR3 coding sequence is TGTGCCAGCAGCTTGTGGGCCCGGGCGGGAGATCAGCCCCAGCATTTT. Full variable domain (rest looked up from reference TRBV5-6 and TRBJ1-5): DAGVTQSPTHLIKTRGQQVTLRCSPKSGHDTVSWYQQALGQGPQFIFQYYEEEERQRGNFPDRFSGHQFPNYSSELNVNALLLGDSALYLCASSLWARAGDQPQHFGDGTRLSIL.

A few counts support this clone. The V gene is TRBV28, the J gene TRBJ1-2; tentative D call: TRBD1 (6 bases). The germline V gene encodes CDR1 MDHEN and CDR2 SYDVKM. This CDR3 comprises 15 residues. Trimming took 4 bases from V and 5 from J, leaving 17 bases between them. The CDR3 DNA reads as TGTGCCAGCAGTTCCCAACAGACAGGAGGATATGGCTACACCTTC. This sequence encodes CASSSQQTGGYGYTF.

V is TRBV6-1 and J is TRBJ2-1; TRBD2 matches 7 bases. This CDR3 is built from 11 residues. The junction had 2 bases not matched to a gene; V was cut back by 3 bases and J by 12 bases. Per the germline V gene, CDR1 is MNHNS and CDR2 is SASEGT. CDR3 sequence: CASSEGRVQFF. The CDR3 nucleotides read TGTGCCAGCAGTGAGGGGAGGGTGCAGTTCTTC.

CDR3 loop: CASSRDRPPGGGYTF. The CDR3 DNA reads TGTGCCAGCTCCCGCGACAGGCCCCCGGGAGGTGGCTACACCTTC. The V gene is TRBV18, the J gene TRBJ1-2; possible D gene TRBD1, 6 bases. The V end was cut by 6 bases, the J end by 7 bases, with 21 bases between. This CDR3 is 15 amino acids long. In germline, CDR1 is KGHSH, CDR2 LQKENI.

This clone was counted between two and nine times. The rearrangement links TRBV7-9 to TRBJ1-4, with D perhaps TRBD1 (6 bases). The CDR3 extends over 14 amino acids. Trimming shortened V by 5 bases and J by 6 bases, and 13 bases separated the two germline ends. The V gene's germline CDR1 is SEHNR and CDR2 FQNEAQ (reference sequence). The CDR3 region has the DNA TGTGCCAGCAGCCCCGGGACACCCGATGAAAAACTGTTTTTT. Translation: CASSPGTPDEKLFF.